The 32 T cell receptor beta chains reported below all come from one sample, sequenced in a study of CD8+CD57+ T cells in acquired aplastic anemia. Profiling of TCR beta VDJ combinations and CDR3 sequences used genomic DNA as template. TCRdb independently ran MiXCR on the reads; one entry per CDR3 protein. The data hold around 210,000 distinct CDR3 sequences, with 50% to 70% observed a single time. CD8+CD57+ cell expansion had been shown by flow cytometry in patients chosen for sequencing. The sample consisted of sorted CD4+, CD8+, or CD8+CD57+ T cells (not recorded which) from PBMCs. The receptors originated from a human donor with aplastic anemia.

This clonotype has only one observation. The chain has TRBV15 and TRBJ1-2; 7 bases are a match to TRBD1. The junction had 9 bases not matched to a gene; V was cut back by 7 bases and J by 4 bases. This CDR3 region has 14 residues. The germline V gene has CDR1 LNHNV and CDR2 YYDKDF (reference sequence). CDR3 region: CATISTGNFYGYTF. The CDR3 DNA reads as TGTGCCACCATTTCGACAGGGAACTTCTATGGCTACACCTTC. Full variable domain (rest looked up from reference TRBV15 and TRBJ1-2): DAMVIQNPRYQVTQFGKPVTLSCSQTLNHNVMYWYQQKSSQAPKLLFHYYDKDFNNEADTPDNFQSRRPNTSFCFLDIRSPGLGDTAMYLCATISTGNFYGYTFGSGTRLTVV.

V gene TRBV15 combines with J gene TRBJ1-2; no reliable D call. The V end lost 2 bases, the J end lost 4 bases, and 17 bases lay between the germline ends. This CDR3 region has 16 residues. Germline V CDR1 and CDR2: LNHNV, YYDKDF (reference sequence). The CDR3 nucleotides are TGTGCCACCAGCAGACCATCTAGAGTAGCCTCCTATGGCTACACCTTC. It yields the protein CATSRPSRVASYGYTF.

This clonotype was seen more than once but under ten times. This chain connects TRBV25-1 to TRBJ1-6; 10 nucleotides match TRBD1. The CDR3 has 16 residues. Trimming removed 3 bases from V and 8 bases from J; junction bases left unmatched: 7. The V gene's germline CDR1 is MGHDK and CDR2 SYGVNS. The CDR3 DNA reads as TGTGCCAGCAGTGAGCGGGGGACAGGGGAAGATTCACCCCTCCACTTT. Translated, it gives CASSERGTGEDSPLHF.

This chain joins TRBV28 and TRBJ2-7, with D maybe TRBD2 (5 bases). Germline loops: CDR1 MDHEN, CDR2 SYDVKM. The V end lost 5 bases, the J end lost 3 bases, and 8 bases lay between the germline ends. This CDR3 contains 12 residues. CDR3 residues: CASSPGFYEQYF. CDR3 in DNA: TGTGCCAGCAGTCCGGGGTTCTACGAGCAGTACTTC.

The CDR3 sequence is CASSPRGIWNTEAFF. CDR3 DNA sequence: TGTGCCAGTAGTCCGCGGGGGATCTGGAACACTGAAGCTTTCTTT. This chain joins TRBV19 and TRBJ1-1; possible D gene TRBD1, 5 bases. The V gene lost 5 bases and the J gene lost 1 base, with 14 bases spanning the gap. Germline CDR1 and CDR2: LNHDA and SQIVND (reference sequence). The CDR3 is 15 amino acids. Drawing the rest from reference TRBV19 and TRBJ1-1, the complete variable domain is DGGITQSPKYLFRKEGQNVTLSCEQNLNHDAMYWYRQDPGQGLRLIYYSQIVNDFQKGDIAEGYSVSREKKESFPLTVTSAQKNPTAFYLCASSPRGIWNTEAFFGQGTRLTVV.

The chain links TRBV10-3 to TRBJ1-2; 7 nucleotides match TRBD1. Germline V gene data show CDR1 as ENHRY and CDR2 as SYGVKD. The CDR3 length is 12 residues. The V gene end was trimmed by 7 bases and the J gene end by 12 bases; junction bases not matched to a gene: 11. As DNA, the CDR3 is TGTGCCATCACCCTAACAGGGGAAGGCCACACCTTC. Translated: CAITLTGEGHTF.

A remark on this clonotype: Being one base from a much bigger clone, this may be a read error. The rearrangement joins TRBV4-1 to TRBJ2-5, with 8 bases matching TRBD1. Germline lookup yields CDR1 MGHRA and CDR2 YSYEKL. The CDR3 is made up of 17 amino acids. Losses at the gene ends were 0 bases for V and 1 base for J; bases not matched to a gene: 7. The CDR3 coding sequence is TGCGCCAGCAGCCAAGATTGGGCAGGGGGCCTCCAAGAGACCCAGTACTTC. This encodes CASSQDWAGGLQETQYF.

This sequence joins TRBV20-1 and TRBJ1-1; D gene unclear. V shed 6 bases and J shed 1 base, with 9 bases lying between them. Germline V CDR1 and CDR2: DFQATT, SNEGSKA (reference sequence). The CDR3 is 12 amino acids. The CDR3 DNA reads as TGCAGTGCCCCCCCGCGGAACACTGAAGCTTTCTTT. Its protein product is CSAPPRNTEAFF.

This clonotype was observed a single time. The chain joins TRBV9 to TRBJ2-2; maybe TRBD2 (7 bases). The CDR3 loop spans 17 amino acids. The germline gives CDR1 SGDLS, CDR2 YYNGEE. Trimming cost V 0 bases and J 7 bases, with 19 bases left between them. The CDR3 region has the DNA TGTGCCAGCAGCGTAGAGGCGTGGGGGGGCGCGGTCGGGGAGCTGTTTTTT. It is translated as CASSVEAWGGAVGELFF.

V gene TRBV7-3 combines with J gene TRBJ2-6; D gene unclear. The V gene lost 8 bases and the J gene lost 0 bases, with 8 bases spanning the gap. Germline V lookup: CDR1 SGHTA, CDR2 FQGTGA. The CDR3 consists of 14 residues. The CDR3 loop reads CASGRASGANVLTF. CDR3 bases: TGTGCCAGCGGTCGGGCCTCTGGGGCCAACGTCCTGACTTTC.

This clonotype came up a few times. V is TRBV11-3 and J is TRBJ2-7; 9 bases align to TRBD1. Germline trimming cut 6 bases from V and 12 bases from J; bases unmatched to any gene: 9. The CDR3 has 12 amino acids. CDR1 and CDR2 (germline): SGHNT, YENEEA. The CDR3 bases are TGTGCCAGCAGTATAGGACAGGGGAAGAGGTACTTC. Translating gives CASSIGQGKRYF.

As regards this clonotype: The junction departs from the called germline gene at one end, perhaps through a read error. V usage is TRBV29-1 and J usage is TRBJ2-3, with D tentatively TRBD2 (6 bases). Germline CDR1 is SQVTM and CDR2 is ANQGSEA. There are 13 residues in the CDR3. The CDR3 loop reads CSVEVGSTDTRYF. CDR3 coding DNA: TGCAGCGTTGAAGTCGGGAGCACAGATACGCGGTATTTT.

This clonotype has at least ten counts. This chain joins TRBV12-3 or TRBV12-4 and TRBJ1-1; TRBD1 is a possible D gene (6 bases). This CDR3 has 13 amino acids. Trimming took 3 bases from V and 4 from J, leaving 9 bases between them. Here the CDR3 DNA reads TGTGCCAGCAGTTTGTCGGGGGCCACTGAAGCTTTCTTT. Translated: CASSLSGATEAFF.

This rearrangement joins TRBV5-5 to TRBJ2-3; TRBD1 agrees at 9 bases. CDR3 size: 14 residues. V was pared by 4 bases and J by 6 bases, with 6 bases of the junction left unmatched. The germline V gene has CDR1 SGHKS and CDR2 YYEKEE (reference sequence). In DNA form, the CDR3 reads TGTGCCAGCAGCCAAGTCGACAGGGGGGATACGCAGTATTTT. Its translation: CASSQVDRGDTQYF. Complete variable domain (other parts from reference TRBV5-5 and TRBJ2-3): DAGVTQSPTHLIKTRGQQVTLRCSPISGHKSVSWYQQVLGQGPQFIFQYYEKEERGRGNFPDRFSARQFPNYSSELNVNALLLGDSALYLCASSQVDRGDTQYFGPGTRLTVL.

This clonotype was seen a single time. The chain combines TRBV20-1 with TRBJ2-5; D is unclear. Germline CDR1 reads DFQATT; CDR2 reads SNEGSKA (reference sequence). The V gene lost 0 bases and the J gene lost 5 bases, with 13 bases spanning the gap. This CDR3 contains 14 residues. CDR3 in amino acids: CSARDLPSLETQYF. The CDR3 DNA reads as TGCAGTGCTAGAGATTTGCCTAGTCTCGAGACCCAGTACTTC.

This clonotype has ten or more counts. V usage is TRBV12-5 and J usage is TRBJ2-7; unclear D gene. Germline V lookup: CDR1 LGHNT, CDR2 FRNRAP. V lost 9 bases, J lost 5 bases, and 14 bases lay in between. This CDR3 spans 12 amino acids. The CDR3 DNA reads TGTGCTAGCGGAATCGGCGGCCACGAGCAGTACTTC. This encodes CASGIGGHEQYF.

The J gene is TRBJ2-1, the V gene TRBV10-3, with a weak D call TRBD1 (5 bases). Trimming pared 4 bases from V and 5 bases from J, leaving 12 bases between. The CDR3 runs to 14 residues. CDR1 is ENHRY and CDR2 is SYGVKD in the germline V gene. CDR3 sequence reads: CAISGLSGNNEQFF. The CDR3 DNA follows: TGTGCCATCAGTGGACTCTCAGGGAACAATGAGCAGTTCTTC.

The rearrangement uses TRBV2 and TRBJ1-1; D perhaps matches TRBD1 (6 bases). V was shortened by 5 bases and J by 0 bases, with 10 bases between the two germline ends. The CDR3 contains 14 residues. Germline CDR1 reads SNHLY; CDR2 reads FYNNEI. In DNA, the CDR3 is TGTGCCAGCAGTTCACGGACAGTGAACACTGAAGCTTTCTTT. It is translated as CASSSRTVNTEAFF.

The chain couples TRBV18 to TRBJ1-1; no definite D call. Per the germline V gene, CDR1 is KGHSH and CDR2 is LQKENI. The V gene lost 1 base and the J gene lost 4 bases, with 4 bases spanning the gap. The CDR3 extends over 12 amino acids. CDR3 amino acids: CASSPRATEAFF. The CDR3 DNA follows: TGTGCCAGCTCACCACGAGCCACTGAAGCTTTCTTT.

The V call is TRBV7-9, the J call TRBJ1-3; D is uncertain. The CDR3 loop spans 15 amino acids. From germline, CDR1 is SEHNR and CDR2 FQNEAQ (reference sequence). Trimming took 5 bases from V and 0 from J, leaving 11 bases between them. The CDR3 sequence: CASSVGGISGNTIYF. CDR3 nucleotides: TGTGCCAGCAGCGTAGGTGGAATCTCTGGAAACACCATATATTTT.

The gene calls are TRBV6-5 and TRBJ2-3; the D call may be TRBD1 or TRBD2 (5 bases each). This CDR3 contains 14 residues. CDR1 MNHEY and CDR2 SVGAGI come from the germline V gene. Deletions cut 2 bases from V and 2 bases from J, with 8 bases between. This CDR3 is CASSYRGPTDTQYF. The CDR3, as DNA: TGTGCCAGCAGTTACAGGGGACCCACAGATACGCAGTATTTT.

The chain uses TRBV7-9 and TRBJ2-1; 11 nucleotides agree with TRBD2. Germline V CDR1 and CDR2: SEHNR, FQNEAQ (reference sequence). The CDR3 contains 17 residues. With 1 base clipped from V and 4 bases from J, the junction kept 6 bases outside the gene matches. The CDR3 reads CASSLVASGRFYNEQFF. CDR3 DNA: TGTGCCAGCAGCTTAGTGGCTAGCGGGAGGTTTTACAATGAGCAGTTCTTC.

This chain joins TRBV19 and TRBJ2-2; the match to TRBD1 covers 8 bases. J lost 5 bases, V lost 10 bases, and 12 bases had no gene match. Germline CDR1 and CDR2: LNHDA and SQIVND (reference sequence). This CDR3 is built from 15 residues. CDR3 sequence reads: CAIKVGTGFTGELFF. The DNA of the CDR3 is TGTGCCATTAAAGTAGGGACAGGTTTTACCGGGGAGCTGTTTTTT.

The chain uses TRBV20-1 and TRBJ1-1, with no clear D. CDR3 length: 12 amino acids. Per germline, CDR1 DFQATT and CDR2 SNEGSKA (reference sequence). V was trimmed by 2 bases and J by 1 base, leaving 5 bases between them. Here the CDR3 reads CSARPWNTEAFF. CDR3 bases: TGCAGTGCTAGACCTTGGAACACTGAAGCTTTCTTT.

This clonotype was seen just once. The conserved closing phenylalanine or tryptophan is absent in this CDR3, likely reflecting a read error. This rearrangement joins TRBV20-1 to TRBJ1-1; D not certain. The CDR3 spans 13 residues. Germline V gives CDR1 DFQATT, CDR2 SNEGSKA (reference sequence). Trimming removed 5 bases from V and 0 bases from J, with 10 bases in between. As DNA, the CDR3 is TGCAGTGCTCTAGACAACATGAACACTGAAGCTTTCTGT. It is translated as CSALDNMNTEAFC.

The V gene is TRBV11-2, the J gene TRBJ2-2; 9 positions match TRBD1. Germline assignment: CDR1 SGHAT and CDR2 FQNNGV. With V trimmed by 5 bases and J by 5 bases, 6 bases remained unmatched. CDR3 length equals 15 residues. The CDR3 sequence is CASSQGTGRTGELFF. CDR3 in DNA: TGTGCCAGCAGCCAAGGGACAGGGAGGACCGGGGAGCTGTTTTTT.

This clonotype was found a few times. The chain combines TRBV10-2 with TRBJ2-7; possibly TRBD1 or TRBD2 for D (5 bases each). Trimming cost V 4 bases and J 6 bases, with 10 bases left between them. In germline, CDR1 is WSHSY, CDR2 SAAADI. This CDR3 spans 12 amino acids. The CDR3 DNA follows: TGCGCCAGCAGTGTTGGGGGAGCCGAGCAGTACTTC. Protein product: CASSVGGAEQYF.

The chain couples TRBV20-1 to TRBJ2-3; D perhaps matches TRBD1 (6 bases). Between the trimmed V and J ends, which lost 3 bases and 6 bases, there was a span of 7 bases. Germline CDR1 DFQATT, CDR2 SNEGSKA (reference sequence). The CDR3 is 11 amino acids. The CDR3 loop reads CSASTGDTQYF. In DNA form, the CDR3 reads TGCAGTGCTAGCACAGGGGATACGCAGTATTTT.

The rearrangement uses TRBV6-5 and TRBJ2-3; D unclear. CDR3 length equals 14 residues. CDR1 and CDR2 from the germline V gene are MNHEY and SVGAGI. Trimming shortened V by 5 bases and J by 2 bases, and 11 bases separated the two germline ends. CDR3 nucleotides: TGTGCCAGCAGTCGAACGCAAATCACAGATACGCAGTATTTT. It encodes CASSRTQITDTQYF.

V is TRBV20-1 and J is TRBJ2-5; 9 nucleotides match TRBD2. J lost 0 bases, V lost 0 bases, and 14 bases had no gene match. Germline V gives CDR1 DFQATT, CDR2 SNEGSKA (reference sequence). CDR3 length: 19 amino acids. CDR3 nucleotides: TGCAGTGCTAGAGACCCCGGGACTAGCTTGGGTGGGAACCAAGAGACCCAGTACTTC. Encoded protein: CSARDPGTSLGGNQETQYF.

V and J are TRBV7-9 and TRBJ2-5, with TRBD2 matching 7 bases. Per germline, CDR1 SEHNR and CDR2 FQNEAQ (reference sequence). The V and J ends lost 5 bases and 0 bases, in that order; junction bases with no gene match: 6. This CDR3 has 15 residues. The CDR3 reads CASSPSGANQETQYF. In DNA form, the CDR3 reads TGTGCCAGCAGCCCGAGCGGGGCTAACCAAGAGACCCAGTACTTC.

This clonotype was seen only a few times. The chain recombines TRBV7-6 with TRBJ1-1; the D gene is possibly TRBD1 (5 bases). V shed 3 bases and J shed 0 bases, with 17 bases lying between them. Germline loops: CDR1 SGHVS, CDR2 FNYEAQ. This CDR3 comprises 17 residues. The CDR3 DNA reads as TGTGCCAGCAGCTTCGACGGAATACGGGACTTGAACACTGAAGCTTTCTTT. Its protein product is CASSFDGIRDLNTEAFF.